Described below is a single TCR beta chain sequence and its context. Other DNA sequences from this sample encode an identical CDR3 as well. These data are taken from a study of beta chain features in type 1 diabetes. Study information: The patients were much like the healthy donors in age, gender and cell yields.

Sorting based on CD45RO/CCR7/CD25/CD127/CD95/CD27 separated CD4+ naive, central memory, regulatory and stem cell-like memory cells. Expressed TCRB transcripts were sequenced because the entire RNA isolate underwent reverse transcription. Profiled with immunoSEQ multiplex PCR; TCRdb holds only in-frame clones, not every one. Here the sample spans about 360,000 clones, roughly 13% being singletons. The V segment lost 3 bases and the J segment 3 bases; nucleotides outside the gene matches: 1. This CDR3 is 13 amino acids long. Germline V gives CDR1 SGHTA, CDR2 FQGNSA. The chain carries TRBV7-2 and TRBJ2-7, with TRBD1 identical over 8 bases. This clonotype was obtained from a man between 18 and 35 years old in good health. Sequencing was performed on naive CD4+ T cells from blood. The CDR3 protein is CASSLTGVYEQYF. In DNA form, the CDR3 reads TGTGCCAGCAGCTTGACAGGGGTCTACGAGCAGTACTTC.